Presented here are 14 T cell receptor beta chains from one specimen sequenced in a study of lymphopenia after photon versus proton radiotherapy. Profiled with immunoSEQ multiplex PCR; TCRdb holds only in-frame clones, not every one. This table has tens of thousands of clones, 75% to 90% appearing once. Sequenced here: peripheral blood, sampled from a patient treated with proton-based radiotherapy. These receptors all stem from a man older than 75 with esophageal cancer.

The chain couples TRBV5-4 to TRBJ1-3; possibly TRBD1 for D (5 bases). V was pared by 4 bases and J by 0 bases, with 14 bases between. The length of the CDR3 is 16 residues. The germline gives CDR1 SGHNT, CDR2 YYREEE (reference sequence). CDR3 residues: CASSPGGVASGNTIYF. CDR3 coding DNA: TGTGCCAGCAGCCCGGGGGGGGTTGCCTCTGGAAACACCATATATTTT.

V is TRBV9 and J is TRBJ1-1, with a tentative D call TRBD1 (5 bases). The V gene lost 0 bases and the J gene lost 1 base, with 16 bases spanning the gap. Germline CDR1 is SGDLS and CDR2 is YYNGEE. The CDR3 is made up of 17 amino acids. The CDR3 region has the DNA TGTGCCAGCAGCGTAGGAGTGGTCGGACACCAGAACACTGAAGCTTTCTTT. This codes for CASSVGVVGHQNTEAFF.

This sequence joins TRBV27 and TRBJ2-1, with 9 bases aligning to TRBD2. The CDR3 spans 18 residues. The ends lost 5 bases at V and 4 bases at J; junction bases unmatched: 15. Germline V gene lookup returns CDR1 MNHEY and CDR2 SMNVEV (reference sequence). CDR3 protein: CASSQDPLASGNYNEQFF. The CDR3 region has the DNA TGTGCCAGCAGTCAAGACCCCCTGGCTAGCGGGAATTACAATGAGCAGTTCTTC.

This sequence joins TRBV5-1 and TRBJ1-2; 7 bases match TRBD1. J gave up 0 bases and V 0 bases, and 5 bases lay outside the gene matches. From germline, CDR1 is SGHRS and CDR2 YFSETQ. The CDR3 consists of 16 residues. CDR3 in amino acids: CASSLARQGANYGYTF. For the CDR3, the DNA is TGCGCCAGCAGCTTGGCTCGGCAGGGGGCTAACTATGGCTACACCTTC.

The chain links TRBV6-1 to TRBJ2-5; D is possibly TRBD2 (5 bases). Germline V gives CDR1 MNHNS, CDR2 SASEGT. With 7 bases removed from V and 1 base from J, the gap between germline ends came to 13 bases. This CDR3 region has 14 residues. The CDR3 reads CASTSGLIQETQYF. The CDR3 coding sequence is TGTGCCAGCACCTCCGGACTGATCCAAGAGACCCAGTACTTC.

Only a few counts were recorded for this clone. V and J are TRBV7-9 and TRBJ2-7; the match to TRBD1 covers 7 bases. The germline V gene encodes CDR1 SEHNR and CDR2 FQNEAQ (reference sequence). The trim removed 3 bases at V and 5 bases at J, leaving 7 bases unmatched. CDR3 length equals 14 residues. CDR3 sequence (DNA): TGTGCCAGCAGCTTCGGACAGGCAGTGAACGAGCAGTACTTC. Protein product: CASSFGQAVNEQYF. Based on the CDR3 plus reference TRBV7-9 and TRBJ2-7, the full variable domain is DTGVSQNPRHKITKRGQNVTFRCDPISEHNRLYWYRQTLGQGPEFLTYFQNEAQLEKSRLLSDRFSAERPKGSFSTLEIQRTEQGDSAMYLCASSFGQAVNEQYFGPGTRLTVT.

This chain links TRBV11-2 with TRBJ1-2; no reliable D call. Germline V gene data show CDR1 as SGHAT and CDR2 as FQNNGV. There are 14 residues in the CDR3. Deletions cut 3 bases from V and 2 bases from J, with 10 bases between. The chain's CDR3 is CASSFSVANYGYTF. The CDR3 DNA reads as TGTGCCAGCAGCTTCTCAGTCGCGAACTATGGCTACACCTTC.

The DNA of the CDR3 is TGCGCCAGCAGTCCTGACAGGGGGACCTACAATGAGCAGTTCTTC. Translation gives CASSPDRGTYNEQFF. The chain has TRBV10-2 and TRBJ2-1; 9 bases line up with TRBD1. Germline values: CDR1 WSHSY, CDR2 SAAADI. V lost 5 bases and J lost 2; bases outside the gene matches: 4. The CDR3 is made up of 15 amino acids.

This chain uses TRBV10-2 with TRBJ2-1, with a weak D call TRBD2 (5 bases). Trimming shortened V by 6 bases and J by 6 bases, and 15 bases separated the two germline ends. In germline, CDR1 is WSHSY, CDR2 SAAADI. The CDR3 length is 14 residues. The CDR3 DNA is TGCGCCAGCAGCCGAGGGCAGGTTGGCAATGAGCAGTTCTTC. Encoded protein: CASSRGQVGNEQFF.

The chain uses TRBV11-2 and TRBJ1-2, with no clear D. Trimming took off 7 bases at V and 8 bases at J, with 17 bases between the two ends. CDR1 SGHAT and CDR2 FQNNGV come from the germline V gene. The CDR3 runs to 13 residues. The CDR3 loop reads CASTRQPDRGYTF. CDR3 nucleotide sequence: TGTGCCAGCACCCGCCAACCAGATAGGGGCTACACCTTC.

The J gene is TRBJ2-2, the V gene TRBV7-9, with a possible D match to TRBD1 (6 bases). V was pared by 3 bases and J by 4 bases, with 9 bases between. The germline V gene has CDR1 SEHNR and CDR2 FQNEAQ (reference sequence). The CDR3 length is 14 residues. DNA for the CDR3: TGTGCCAGCAGCTTCCGGGACACCACCGGGGAGCTGTTTTTT. It is translated as CASSFRDTTGELFF.

The chain joins TRBV5-6 to TRBJ1-3, with a weak D call TRBD1 (5 bases). Per germline, CDR1 SGHDT and CDR2 YYEEEE. With 4 bases removed from V and 0 bases from J, the gap between germline ends came to 11 bases. The CDR3 contains 15 residues. The DNA of the CDR3 is TGTGCCAGCAGCAGGGGACGGATCTCTGGAAACACCATATATTTT. Residues: CASSRGRISGNTIYF.

V and J are TRBV14 and TRBJ2-7; the match to TRBD2 covers 7 bases. The V segment lost 2 bases and the J segment 5 bases; nucleotides outside the gene matches: 15. Looked up from germline, CDR1 is SGHDN and CDR2 is FVKESK. The CDR3 is 17 residues long. This chain's CDR3 is CASSQYDGLDLYNEQYF. The DNA of the CDR3 is TGTGCCAGCAGCCAATATGACGGACTAGATCTCTACAACGAGCAGTACTTC.

The rearrangement links TRBV6-5 to TRBJ1-1; D not resolved. V lost 4 bases, J lost 1 base, and 16 bases lay in between. The germline V gene encodes CDR1 MNHEY and CDR2 SVGAGI. This CDR3 spans 16 amino acids. The CDR3 DNA reads as TGTGCCAGCAGTTTAAAGCCGAACGGGTGGAACACTGAAGCTTTCTTT. Translating it yields CASSLKPNGWNTEAFF.